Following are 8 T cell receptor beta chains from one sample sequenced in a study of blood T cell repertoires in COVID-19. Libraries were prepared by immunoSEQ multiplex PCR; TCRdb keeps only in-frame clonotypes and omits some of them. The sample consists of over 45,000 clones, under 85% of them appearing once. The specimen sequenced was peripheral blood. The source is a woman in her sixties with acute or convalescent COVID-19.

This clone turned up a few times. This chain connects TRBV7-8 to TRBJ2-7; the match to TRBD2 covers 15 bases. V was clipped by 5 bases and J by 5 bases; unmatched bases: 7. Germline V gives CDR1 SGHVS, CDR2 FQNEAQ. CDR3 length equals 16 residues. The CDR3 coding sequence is TGTGCCAGCAGCCGGACTAGCGGGGGGGCGCGGAACGAGCAGTACTTC. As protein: CASSRTSGGARNEQYF.

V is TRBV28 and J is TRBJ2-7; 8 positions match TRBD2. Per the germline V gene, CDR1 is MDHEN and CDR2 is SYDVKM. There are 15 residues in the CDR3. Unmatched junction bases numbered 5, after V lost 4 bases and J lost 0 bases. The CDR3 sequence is CASSSAGGGSYEQYF. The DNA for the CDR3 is TGTGCCAGCAGTTCGGCCGGGGGGGGCTCCTACGAGCAGTACTTC.

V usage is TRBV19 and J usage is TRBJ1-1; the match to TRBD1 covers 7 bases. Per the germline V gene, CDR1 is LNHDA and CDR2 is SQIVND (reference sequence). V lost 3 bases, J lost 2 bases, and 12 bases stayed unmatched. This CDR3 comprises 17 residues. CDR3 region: CASSISRQTGTNTEAFF. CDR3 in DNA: TGTGCCAGTAGTATTTCCCGACAGACAGGGACCAACACTGAAGCTTTCTTT.

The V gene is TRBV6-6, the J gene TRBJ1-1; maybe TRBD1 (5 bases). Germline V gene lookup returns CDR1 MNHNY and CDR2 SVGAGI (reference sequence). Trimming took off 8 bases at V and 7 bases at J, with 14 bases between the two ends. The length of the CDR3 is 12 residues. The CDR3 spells CASLPRGNEAFF. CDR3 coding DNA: TGTGCCAGCCTACCTAGGGGAAATGAAGCTTTCTTT.

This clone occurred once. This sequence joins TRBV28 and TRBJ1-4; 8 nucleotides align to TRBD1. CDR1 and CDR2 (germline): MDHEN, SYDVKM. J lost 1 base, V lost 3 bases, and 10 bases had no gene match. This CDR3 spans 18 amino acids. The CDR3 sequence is CASSLFDRGMVTNEKLFF. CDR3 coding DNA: TGTGCCAGCAGTTTGTTTGACAGGGGAATGGTAACTAATGAAAAACTGTTTTTT.

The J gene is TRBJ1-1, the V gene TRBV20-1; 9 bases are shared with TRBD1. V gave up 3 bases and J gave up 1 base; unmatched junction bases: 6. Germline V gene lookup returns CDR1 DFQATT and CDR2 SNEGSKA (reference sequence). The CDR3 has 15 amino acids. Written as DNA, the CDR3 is TGCAGTGCTAGTCATCGGGACAGGGCGAACACTGAAGCTTTCTTT. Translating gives CSASHRDRANTEAFF.

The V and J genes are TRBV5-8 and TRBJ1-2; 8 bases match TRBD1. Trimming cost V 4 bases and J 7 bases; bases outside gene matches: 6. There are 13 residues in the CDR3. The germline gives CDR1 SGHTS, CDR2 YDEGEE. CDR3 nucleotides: TGTGCCAGCAGCCCCGCAGGGGGCGGTGGCTACACCTTC. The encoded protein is CASSPAGGGGYTF.

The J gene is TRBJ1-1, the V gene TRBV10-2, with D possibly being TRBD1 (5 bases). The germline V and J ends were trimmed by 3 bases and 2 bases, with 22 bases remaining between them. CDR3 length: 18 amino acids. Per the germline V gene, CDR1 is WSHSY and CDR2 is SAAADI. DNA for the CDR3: TGCGCCAGCAGTGATTTGTTTCCAGGGATGAGGATTAACACTGAAGCTTTCTTT. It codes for CASSDLFPGMRINTEAFF.